This T cell receptor (beta chain) is drawn from a study of CD8 T cells in Susac syndrome. CD8+ and CD4+ T cells from blood underwent TCR beta sequencing, which was carried out in a high-throughput format. The authors negatively isolated CD8+ and CD4+ T cells and FACS-enriched TEMRA cells. With random hexamers, roughly 0.45 to 1 ug RNA was reverse transcribed. With immunoSEQ multiplex PCR, TCR beta CDR3 was amplified across 54 Vbeta and 13 Jbeta. Using its own MiXCR run on the immunoSEQ multiplex PCR reads, TCRdb lists one record per CDR3 protein. The sample shows 73,000 or so distinct CDR3 sequences, over 85% of them seen only once. This sequence was found in a human donor with multiple sclerosis. Sample: CD8+ T cells from PBMCs.

CDR3 protein: CASSSKVVRAYEQYF. The CDR3 nucleotides are TGTGCCAGCAGCTCTAAGGTCGTCCGGGCCTACGAGCAGTACTTC. V usage is TRBV7-9 and J usage is TRBJ2-7; D not certain. Germline CDR1 SEHNR, CDR2 FQNEAQ (reference sequence). V was trimmed by 4 bases and J by 2 bases, leaving 15 bases between them. The CDR3 has 15 amino acids.